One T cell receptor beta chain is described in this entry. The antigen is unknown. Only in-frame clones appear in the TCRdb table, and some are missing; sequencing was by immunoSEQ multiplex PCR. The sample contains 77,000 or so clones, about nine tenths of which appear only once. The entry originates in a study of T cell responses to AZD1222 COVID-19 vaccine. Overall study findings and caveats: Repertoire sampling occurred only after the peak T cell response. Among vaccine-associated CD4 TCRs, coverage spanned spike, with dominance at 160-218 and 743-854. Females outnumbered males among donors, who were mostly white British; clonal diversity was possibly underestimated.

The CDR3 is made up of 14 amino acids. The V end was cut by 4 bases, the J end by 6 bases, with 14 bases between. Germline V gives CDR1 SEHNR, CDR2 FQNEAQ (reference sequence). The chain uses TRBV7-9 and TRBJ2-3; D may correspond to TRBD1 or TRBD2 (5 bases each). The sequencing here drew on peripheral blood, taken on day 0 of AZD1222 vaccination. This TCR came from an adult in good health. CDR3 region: CASSSTVEGDTQYF. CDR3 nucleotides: TGTGCCAGCAGCTCCACAGTAGAGGGGGATACGCAGTATTTT.